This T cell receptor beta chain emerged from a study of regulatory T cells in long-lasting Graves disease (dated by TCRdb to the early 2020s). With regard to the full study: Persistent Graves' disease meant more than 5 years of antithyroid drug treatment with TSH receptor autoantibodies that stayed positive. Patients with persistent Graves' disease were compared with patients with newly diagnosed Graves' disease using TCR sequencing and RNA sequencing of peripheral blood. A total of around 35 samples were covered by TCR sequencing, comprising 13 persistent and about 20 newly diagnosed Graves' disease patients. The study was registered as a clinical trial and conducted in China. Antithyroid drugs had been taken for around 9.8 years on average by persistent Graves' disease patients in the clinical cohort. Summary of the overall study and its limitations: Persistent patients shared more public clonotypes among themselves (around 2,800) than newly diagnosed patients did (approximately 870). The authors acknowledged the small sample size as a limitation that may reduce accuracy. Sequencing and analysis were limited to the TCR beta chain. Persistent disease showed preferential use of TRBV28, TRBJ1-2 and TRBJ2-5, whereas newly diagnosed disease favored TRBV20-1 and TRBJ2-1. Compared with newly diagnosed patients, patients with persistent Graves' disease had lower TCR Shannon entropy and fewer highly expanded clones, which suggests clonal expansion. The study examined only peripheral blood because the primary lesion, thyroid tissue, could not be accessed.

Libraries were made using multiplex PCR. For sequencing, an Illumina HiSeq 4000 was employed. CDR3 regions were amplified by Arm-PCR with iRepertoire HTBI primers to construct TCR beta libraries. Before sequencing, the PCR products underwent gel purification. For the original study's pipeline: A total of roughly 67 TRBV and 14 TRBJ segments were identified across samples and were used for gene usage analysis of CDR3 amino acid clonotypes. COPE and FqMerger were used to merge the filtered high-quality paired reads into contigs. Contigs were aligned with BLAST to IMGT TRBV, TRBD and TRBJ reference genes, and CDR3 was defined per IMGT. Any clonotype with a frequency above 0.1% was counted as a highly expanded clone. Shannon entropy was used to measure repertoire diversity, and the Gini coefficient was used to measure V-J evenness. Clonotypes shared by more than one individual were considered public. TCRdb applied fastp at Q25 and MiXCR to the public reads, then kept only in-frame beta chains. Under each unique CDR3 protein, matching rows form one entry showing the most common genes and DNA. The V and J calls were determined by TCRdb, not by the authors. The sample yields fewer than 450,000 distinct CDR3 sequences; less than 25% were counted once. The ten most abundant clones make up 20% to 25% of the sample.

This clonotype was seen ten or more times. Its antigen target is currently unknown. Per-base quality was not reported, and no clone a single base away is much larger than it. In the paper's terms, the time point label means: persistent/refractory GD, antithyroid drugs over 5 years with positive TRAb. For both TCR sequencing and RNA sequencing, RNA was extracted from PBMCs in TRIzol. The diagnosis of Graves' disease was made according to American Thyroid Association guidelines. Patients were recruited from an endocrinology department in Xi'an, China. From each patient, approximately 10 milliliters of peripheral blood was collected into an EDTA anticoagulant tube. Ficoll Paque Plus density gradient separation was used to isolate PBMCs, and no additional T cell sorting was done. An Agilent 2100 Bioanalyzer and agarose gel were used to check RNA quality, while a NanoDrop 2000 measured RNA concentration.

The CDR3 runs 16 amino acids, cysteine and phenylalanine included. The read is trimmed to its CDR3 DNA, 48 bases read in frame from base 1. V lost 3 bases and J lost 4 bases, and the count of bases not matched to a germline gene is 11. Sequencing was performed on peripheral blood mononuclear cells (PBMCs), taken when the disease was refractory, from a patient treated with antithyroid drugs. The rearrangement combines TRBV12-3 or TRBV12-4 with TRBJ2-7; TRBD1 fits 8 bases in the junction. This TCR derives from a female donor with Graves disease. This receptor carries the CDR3 CASSFGFGQGAYEQYF. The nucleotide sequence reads TGTGCCAGCAGTTTCGGGTTTGGGCAGGGGGCGTACGAGCAGTACTTC.